Here is one T cell receptor (beta chain) with its context. Its antigen specificity is not known. No clone much larger than this one lies a single base away; base qualities are absent. Each donor gave one peripheral blood draw, approximately 100 mL on average, collected into heparinised tubes. A BD FACSAria II was used to sort naive, central memory, regulatory and stem cell-like memory CD4+ T cells with a panel that included CD45RO, CCR7, CD25, CD127, CD95 and CD27. All sorted populations exceeded 95% purity. PBMCs were separated immediately by Lymphoprep density gradient centrifugation and were stained directly, without being cultured. To minimize batch effects, samples were stained and sorted in pairs, one healthy donor with one patient per experiment. The entire amount of isolated RNA was reverse transcribed using the High Capacity cDNA Reverse Transcription Kit, so the sequenced TCRB transcripts were expressed ones. Deep immunoSEQ sequencing was applied to naive, central memory and regulatory T cell samples, giving an average of roughly 3.5 million total reads per sample. After sorted cells were lysed in RLT buffer, RNA was extracted with DNase-treated RNeasy Micro or Mini kits, with the choice depending on cell number. Each cell subset was processed separately to prevent cross-contamination, with patient and healthy donor samples processed together. Using the immunoSEQ multiplex PCR, TCRB sequences were amplified from cDNA into 87-bp fragments spanning the CDR3 region. Sequencing of the amplicons was performed on the Illumina HiSeq platform. The paper's data handling went like this. PCR bias was computationally corrected using synthetic template baselines, reads within Hamming distance 2 were collapsed, and singletons that could not be merged were discarded. Reads were aligned against IMGT to assign V, D and J genes, CDR3 length and insertions or deletions at six rearrangement sites. Within each subset, clonotype counts were normalized to sorted cell number, and only after that were true diversity and Gini coefficients computed with the tcR R package. The overlap coefficient, calculated on TCRB nucleotide sequences, was used to quantify repertoire sharing. In TCRdb, the immuneACCESS table is reduced to in-frame sequences with V and J assigned. These tables do not hold every clone; where another copy was compared, an unresolved V gene accounts for under half, and the others remain unexplained. The V and J calls and clone size are taken from that table; D and trimming were inferred from the DNA. This sample comprises 150,000 to 200,000 clones, 8% to 8.5% of them detected only once. The ten most abundant clones make up approximately 0.56% of the sample.

The sample belongs to a study of beta chain features in type 1 diabetes (dated by TCRdb to about 2018). With regard to the full study: No differences in mean age, gender distribution, total cell number or subset yield were found between patients and healthy donors. The study compared TCRB repertoires of sorted circulating CD4+ T cell subsets between recently diagnosed type 1 diabetes patients and matched healthy donors. Whereas all 30 or so donors provided naive and central memory subsets, regulatory and stem cell-like memory subsets were isolated from just 8 patients and roughly 8 healthy donors. A total of roughly 98,000,000 sorted cells were examined across all samples, and a strong correlation was observed between cell number per subset and RNA yield. Findings and caveats that apply to the study as a whole: At VDJ recombination sites, type 1 diabetes patients had fewer insertions and more deleted nucleotides, which implies abnormalities in thymic rearrangement. Because the HLA sub-analyses included only small numbers of individuals, any influence of HLA type on TCRB rearrangement was left unresolved. Because cDNA was sequenced instead of genomic DNA, activated cells with high expression could be over-represented, although the groups did not differ in activation or CD3 levels. Shorter templates might be favored by PCR, yet because patient and control samples were amplified and corrected together, any such skew would affect both groups equally. A moderate but significant shortening of TCRB CDR3 length was observed in type 1 diabetes patients in all four CD4+ subsets. The naive, central memory and regulatory TCRB repertoires appeared to resemble one another more closely among patients than among healthy donors.

This TCR was sampled from a woman aged 18-29 years with type 1 diabetes. The sequenced material came from central memory CD4+ T cells from blood.

CDR3 reads: CASSLERGANVLTF. At the DNA level, the sequence is TGTGCCAGCAGCTTAGAGCGGGGGGCCAACGTCCTGACTTTC. The rearrangement combines TRBV7-9 with TRBJ2-6; TRBD2 could be the D gene, as 5 bases match. The germline V gene (reference sequence) yields SEHNR for CDR1 and FQNEAQ for CDR2. The CDR3 starts with the cysteine, ends with the phenylalanine, and has 14 residues. The sequence is cut down to CDR3 DNA, 42 bases in frame from base 1. V is pared back by 1 base and J by 4 bases, with 5 bases lying between the germline termini.